Listed below are T cell receptor beta chains from one sample, sequenced in a study of blood T cell repertoires in COVID-19. Sequencing was performed with immunoSEQ multiplex PCR; in TCRdb, only in-frame clones are kept and a portion is missing. The sample shows just over 90,000 clones, around four fifths of them seen only once. The source material was peripheral blood. These receptors all come from a human donor in a cohort sampled during active COVID-19. CDR3s leave out the opening cysteine and the closing phenylalanine or tryptophan. Fields, in order: clone size, J gene, V gene, CDR3 length, CDR3 protein. Part of the rows lack a size; the others show once, few, many or a class for expanded clones.

-	TRBJ2-7	TRBV7-6	15	ASSPRGGERNSYEQY
-	TRBJ2-1	TRBV4-1	13	ASTYRRAGGDEQF
-	TRBJ1-5	TRBV27	12	ASSLLGSNQPQH
-	TRBJ1-4	TRBV6-6	15	ASSPGTGARTNEKLF
few	TRBJ1-6	TRBV7-2	11	ASSLKQGSPLH
-	TRBJ1-6	TRBV20-1	12	SASHDRNNSPLH
-	TRBJ2-1	TRBV4-1	13	ASSQSGGGYNEQF
-	TRBJ2-3	TRBV11-2	11	ASSWTNTDTQY
-	TRBJ2-1	TRBV5-1	12	ASSLGGLDNEQF
-	TRBJ1-5	TRBV5-6	13	ASSVRGYSNQPQH
-	TRBJ2-7	TRBV5-1	14	ASSWSRLAGVYEQY
-	TRBJ1-1	TRBV27	17	ASSPTKGPETGENTEAF
-	TRBJ2-7	TRBV4-1	13	ASSQYEGAGYEQY
once	TRBJ2-4	TRBV19	15	ASSMGTGRRAKNIQY
few	TRBJ1-5	TRBV6-2/TRBV6-3	12	ASSTQGGAQPQH
-	TRBJ2-3	TRBV6-6	14	ASSKGGQGEGDTQY
-	TRBJ1-2	TRBV6-5	13	ASSRTGRLNYGYT
once	TRBJ1-1	TRBV6-5	8	ASSLLEAF
-	TRBJ1-2	TRBV18	12	ASSPSAGIGGYT